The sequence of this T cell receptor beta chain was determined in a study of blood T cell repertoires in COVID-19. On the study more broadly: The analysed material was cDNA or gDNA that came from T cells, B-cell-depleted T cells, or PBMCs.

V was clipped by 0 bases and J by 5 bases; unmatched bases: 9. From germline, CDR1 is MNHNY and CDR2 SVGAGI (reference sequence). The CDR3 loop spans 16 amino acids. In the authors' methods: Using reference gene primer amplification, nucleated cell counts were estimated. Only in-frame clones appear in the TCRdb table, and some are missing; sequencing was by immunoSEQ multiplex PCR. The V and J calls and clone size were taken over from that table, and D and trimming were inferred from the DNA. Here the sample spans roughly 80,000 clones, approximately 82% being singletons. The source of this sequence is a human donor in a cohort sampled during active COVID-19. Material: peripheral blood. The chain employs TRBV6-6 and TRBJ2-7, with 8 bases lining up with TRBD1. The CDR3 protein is CASSYSRLTGGDEQYF. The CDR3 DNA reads TGTGCCAGCAGTTACTCGAGGCTAACAGGGGGAGACGAGCAGTACTTC.